The 21 T cell receptor beta chains below were found in one sample sequenced in a study of T cells in localized non-small cell lung cancer. The assay was immunoSEQ multiplex PCR, and TCRdb's table has in-frame clones only and misses some. This sample has 6,000 to 7,000 clones, with roughly half found just once. The sample in question was lymph node tissue, obtained before any cancer treatment. The receptor set was obtained from a man aged 35 to 69 with stage I lung adenocarcinoma.

The V gene is TRBV18, the J gene TRBJ2-3; no reliable D call. The germline V gene encodes CDR1 KGHSH and CDR2 LQKENI. Trimming pared 3 bases from V and 6 bases from J, leaving 10 bases between. CDR3 length: 13 residues. The CDR3 is CASSPAPSDTQYF. The CDR3 DNA reads as TGTGCCAGCTCACCCGCCCCGTCGGATACGCAGTATTTT. Full variable domain (rest looked up from reference TRBV18 and TRBJ2-3): NAGVMQNPRHLVRRRGQEARLRCSPMKGHSHVYWYRQLPEEGLKFMVYLQKENIIDESGMPKERFSAEFPKEGPSILRIQQVVRGDSAAYFCASSPAPSDTQYFGPGTRLTVL.

The chain employs TRBV19 and TRBJ2-3; D is possibly TRBD1 or TRBD2 (5 bases each). V was clipped by 7 bases and J by 2 bases, with 16 bases between them. There are 15 residues in the CDR3. CDR1 LNHDA and CDR2 SQIVND come from the germline V gene (reference sequence). The CDR3 spells CASTTRDRNTDTQYF. The CDR3 nucleotides read TGTGCCAGTACCACTCGGGACCGGAACACAGATACGCAGTATTTT.

V usage is TRBV30 and J usage is TRBJ2-7, with D uncertain. V shed 1 base and J shed 3 bases, with 10 bases lying between them. The CDR3 contains 13 residues. From germline, CDR1 is GTSNPN and CDR2 SVGIG (reference sequence). This CDR3 is CAWSGWVVYEQYF. The CDR3 DNA is TGTGCCTGGAGTGGATGGGTTGTCTACGAGCAGTACTTC.

V is TRBV5-1 and J is TRBJ2-7, with 9 bases lining up with TRBD2. The trim removed 3 bases at V and 5 bases at J, leaving 6 bases unmatched. The CDR3 totals 14 residues. Germline CDR1 reads SGHRS; CDR2 reads YFSETQ. CDR3: CASSYEREVDEQYF. As DNA, the CDR3 is TGCGCCAGCAGCTATGAGCGGGAGGTGGACGAGCAGTACTTC.

Notes on this clone: One junction end disagrees with the germline gene, perhaps due to a read error. The V gene is TRBV10-2, the J gene TRBJ2-1; no definite D call. The CDR3 has 13 amino acids. Germline assignment: CDR1 WSHSY and CDR2 SAAADI. The CDR3 is CTSSANPSNEQFF. The CDR3 region has the DNA TGCACCAGCAGTGCGAACCCGTCGAATGAGCAGTTCTTC.

The gene calls are TRBV28 and TRBJ1-5, with 7 nucleotides matching TRBD1. The CDR3 totals 14 residues. J gave up 2 bases and V 8 bases, and 6 bases lay outside the gene matches. From germline, CDR1 is MDHEN and CDR2 SYDVKM. CDR3 loop: CASLQGRRNQPQHF. The CDR3 DNA is TGTGCCAGCCTACAGGGGAGGCGCAATCAGCCCCAGCATTTT.

This clone was found a few times. The chain recombines TRBV6-1 with TRBJ1-2; D is unclear. This CDR3 spans 13 amino acids. Trimming left V 1 base short and J 8 bases short, with 11 bases between. Germline assignment: CDR1 MNHNS and CDR2 SASEGT. CDR3 nucleotides: TGTGCCAGCAGTGAAGTTTCACTGGGGGGCTACACCTTC. The encoded protein is CASSEVSLGGYTF.

This clone occurred a few times. This rearrangement joins TRBV12-5 to TRBJ2-6; 11 positions agree with TRBD1. CDR3 length: 16 residues. Germline loops: CDR1 LGHNT, CDR2 FRNRAP. CDR3 region: CASTRTGGAGANVLTF. In nucleotides, the CDR3 is TGTGCCAGCACTAGGACAGGGGGCGCTGGGGCCAACGTCCTGACTTTC.

This clone was seen a few times. The rearrangement links TRBV11-3 to TRBJ1-3; possible D gene TRBD1, 5 bases. V was clipped by 5 bases and J by 4 bases, with 15 bases between them. From germline, CDR1 is SGHNT and CDR2 YENEEA. This CDR3 contains 15 residues. CDR3 residues: CASSPTSGYGNTIYF. As DNA, the CDR3 is TGTGCCAGCAGCCCCACCTCAGGGTACGGAAACACCATATATTTT.

The sample holds a few counts of this clone. This chain uses TRBV11-3 with TRBJ2-1; 11 nucleotides agree with TRBD1. Germline CDR1 reads SGHNT; CDR2 reads YENEEA. This CDR3 is 14 amino acids long. With 4 bases clipped from V and 6 bases from J, the junction kept 2 bases outside the gene matches. The CDR3 DNA follows: TGTGCCAGCAGCTACGGGACAGGGGGCAATGAGCAGTTCTTC. Encoded protein: CASSYGTGGNEQFF. The whole variable domain, filled in from reference TRBV11-3 and TRBJ2-1, reads EAGVVQSPRYKIIEKKQPVAFWCNPISGHNTLYWYLQNLGQGPELLIRYENEEAVDDSQLPKDRFSAERLKGVDSTLKIQPAELGDSAVYLCASSYGTGGNEQFFGPGTRLTVL.

The chain employs TRBV6-8 and TRBJ1-3, with unresolved D. The CDR3 loop spans 12 amino acids. The germline gives CDR1 MNHGY, CDR2 SAAAGT. With 11 bases removed from V and 3 bases from J, the gap between germline ends came to 11 bases. CDR3 loop: CASGGVGNTIYF. The CDR3 bases are TGTGCCTCCGGCGGGGTTGGAAACACCATATATTTT.

CDR3: CASSWRLDYEQYF. The CDR3 DNA sequence: TGTGCCAGCTCATGGCGATTGGACTACGAGCAGTACTTC. The chain employs TRBV18 and TRBJ2-7; D not certain. The CDR3 contains 13 residues. The germline V and J ends were trimmed by 5 bases and 3 bases, with 11 bases remaining between them. CDR1 is KGHSH, CDR2 LQKENI, per germline.

In its sample, this clone ranks as medium-sized (0.01 to 0.1%). The rearrangement joins TRBV6-8 to TRBJ1-5; no clear D. The CDR3 is made up of 13 amino acids. The germline gives CDR1 MNHGY, CDR2 SAAAGT. The germline V and J ends were trimmed by 4 bases and 1 base, with 5 bases remaining between them. CDR3 residues: CASSFRSNQPQHF. CDR3 bases: TGTGCCAGCAGTTTTCGGAGCAATCAGCCCCAGCATTTT.

This clone was counted a few times. The chain uses TRBV6-8 and TRBJ2-1, with 8 nucleotides matching TRBD1. Looked up from germline, CDR1 is MNHGY and CDR2 is SAAAGT. The V and J ends lost 6 bases and 4 bases, in that order; junction bases with no gene match: 5. CDR3 length: 14 residues. The CDR3 loop reads CASRGGTGYNEQFF. CDR3 nucleotide sequence: TGTGCCAGCAGAGGGGGGACAGGATACAATGAGCAGTTCTTC.

The chain carries TRBV19 and TRBJ2-1, with 9 bases that match TRBD2. Germline V gives CDR1 LNHDA, CDR2 SQIVND (reference sequence). This CDR3 has 15 amino acids. With 4 bases clipped from V and 3 bases from J, the junction kept 4 bases outside the gene matches. CDR3 protein: CASSKSSGDYNEQFF. The CDR3 DNA follows: TGTGCCAGTAGTAAGTCTAGCGGGGACTACAATGAGCAGTTCTTC.

This clone was counted only a few times. The chain links TRBV29-1 to TRBJ1-5; D is perhaps TRBD1 (6 bases). Between the trimmed V and J ends, which lost 4 bases and 5 bases, there was a span of 18 bases. Per germline, CDR1 SQVTM and CDR2 ANQGSEA. This CDR3 region has 15 residues. CDR3 residues: CSVAGGAERDQPQHF. CDR3 DNA: TGCAGCGTTGCCGGGGGCGCCGAGAGGGATCAGCCCCAGCATTTT.

The table lists this clone with a few counts. The V gene is TRBV28, the J gene TRBJ2-7, with a possible D match to TRBD2 (6 bases). V dropped 8 bases and J dropped 9 bases, with 20 bases sitting between them. CDR3 length equals 13 residues. Germline values: CDR1 MDHEN, CDR2 SYDVKM. CDR3 nucleotide sequence: TGTGCCAGCTTCTCCCGGCAGGGACTTTCGCAGTACTTC. Translating it yields CASFSRQGLSQYF.

The J gene is TRBJ1-1, the V gene TRBV30, with D possibly being TRBD1 (6 bases). V dropped 0 bases and J dropped 11 bases, with 16 bases sitting between them. This CDR3 region has 13 residues. Germline-derived CDR1 and CDR2 are GTSNPN and SVGIG (reference sequence). CDR3 amino acids: CAWSVPSTGAAFF. DNA for the CDR3: TGTGCCTGGAGTGTACCTTCGACAGGCGCTGCTTTCTTT.

This chain links TRBV10-2 with TRBJ2-1, with D perhaps being TRBD1 or TRBD2 (6 bases each). This CDR3 spans 15 amino acids. CDR1 is WSHSY and CDR2 is SAAADI in the germline V gene. Trimming pared 3 bases from V and 0 bases from J, leaving 9 bases between. The DNA of the CDR3 is TGCGCCAGCAGTGAAGGGGGGAGCTCCTACAATGAGCAGTTCTTC. It encodes CASSEGGSSYNEQFF.

This clone showed up just a few times. The CDR3 loop is CASSFGSSANYGYTF. The DNA of the CDR3 is TGTGCCAGCAGCTTCGGTTCAAGTGCTAACTATGGCTACACCTTC. The chain links TRBV11-3 to TRBJ1-2; no firm D call. In germline, CDR1 is SGHNT, CDR2 YENEEA. This CDR3 region has 15 residues. V lost 3 bases, J lost 0 bases, and 11 bases lay in between.

The genes are TRBV6-8 and TRBJ2-7; TRBD1 aligns across 8 bases. The CDR3 runs to 14 residues. Losses at the gene ends were 0 bases for V and 12 bases for J; bases not matched to a gene: 10. Germline lookup yields CDR1 MNHGY and CDR2 SAAAGT. DNA for the CDR3: TGTGCCAGCAGTTACTCGTCGGACAGGGTCGAGAGGTACTTC. Residues: CASSYSSDRVERYF.